The rows below give T cell receptor beta chains drawn from one sample of a study of blood T cell repertoires in COVID-19. Using immunoSEQ multiplex PCR, the repertoire was profiled, and TCRdb retains in-frame clones only, with some absent. The table lists a few hundred thousand clones, more than 85% of them singletons. The sequencing input was PBMCs or T cells enriched from blood (not recorded which). The receptor set was obtained from a woman aged 40 to 50 who had been exposed to COVID-19. Each CDR3 is given with its conserved first and last residue. A D gene is named only where the DNA matches it firmly. Size values are once, few and many counts, or a class for expanded clones, and some rows have none.

j_gene | d_gene | len | v_gene | abundance | CDR3nt | CDR3aa
TRBJ2-2 | TRBD1 | 16 | TRBV5-1 | NA | TGCGCCAGCAGCTTGGGGTCCCCTACAGGGGCCGGGGAGCTGTTTTTT | CASSLGSPTGAGELFF
TRBJ1-1 | TRBD1 | 15 | TRBV18 | NA | TGTGCCAGCTCACCACCGACAGGGGTGAACACTGAAGCTTTCTTT | CASSPPTGVNTEAFF
TRBJ2-1 | NA | 12 | TRBV18 | NA | TGTGCCAGCTCCCCCACAAGCGGTACCCGGTTCTTC | CASSPTSGTRFF
TRBJ2-1 | NA | 16 | TRBV19 | NA | TGTGCCAGTAGTATAGTAACCGGGACTCCATACAATGAGCAGTTCTTC | CASSIVTGTPYNEQFF
TRBJ1-5 | NA | 12 | TRBV15 | NA | TGTGCCACCAACAAGAAAGATCAGCCCCAGCATTTT | CATNKKDQPQHF
TRBJ2-7 | TRBD1 | 14 | TRBV6-5 | NA | TGTGCCAGCAGTCTGACAGGGGCCAAATACGAGCAGTACTTC | CASSLTGAKYEQYF
TRBJ1-6 | NA | 12 | TRBV12-3/TRBV12-4 | NA | TGTGCCAGCAGCCCGGTGGGGAGGCCCCTCCACTTT | CASSPVGRPLHF
TRBJ2-7 | TRBD1 | 15 | TRBV9 | NA | TGTGCCAGCAGAGACCGGGACAGCGTCACCTACGAGCAGTACTTC | CASRDRDSVTYEQYF
TRBJ2-1 | TRBD1 | 13 | TRBV29-1 | NA | TGCAGCGCTGACAGGGGCCAGTACAATGAGCAGTTCTTC | CSADRGQYNEQFF
TRBJ1-6 | NA | 14 | TRBV3-1/TRBV3-2 | NA | TGTGCCAGCAGCCCCTGGGGGGGGAATTCACCCCTCCACTTT | CASSPWGGNSPLHF
TRBJ2-5 | NA | 16 | TRBV6-2/TRBV6-3 | NA | TGTGCCAGCAGTTACTCGATAGTGGGAGGCCAGGAGACCCAGTACTTC | CASSYSIVGGQETQYF
TRBJ1-2 | NA | 14 | TRBV6-5 | NA | TGTGCCAGCACTCCGGACGCGGGGGCCTATGGCTACACCTTC | CASTPDAGAYGYTF
TRBJ1-1 | TRBD1 | 15 | TRBV19 | NA | TGTGCCAGTAGTGATCGGGACAGGGGGTCCGCTGAAGCTTTCTTT | CASSDRDRGSAEAFF
TRBJ1-4 | NA | 15 | TRBV15 | NA | TGTGCCACCCTGAAACGAGCGACAACTAATGAAAAACTGTTTTTT | CATLKRATTNEKLFF
TRBJ1-5 | NA | 15 | TRBV3-1/TRBV3-2 | few | TGTGCCAGCAGCTTAGGTCCAGGGCTCAATCAGCCCCAGCATTTT | CASSLGPGLNQPQHF
TRBJ2-2 | NA | 15 | TRBV10-1 | NA | TGCGCCAGCAGTGAGTCAGGAGGAGGGACCGGGGAGCTGTTTTTT | CASSESGGGTGELFF
TRBJ1-1 | TRBD1 | 15 | TRBV27 | once | TGTGCCAGCAGTTTGAACCAGGGGGCCGGCACTGAAGCTTTCTTT | CASSLNQGAGTEAFF
TRBJ1-5 | NA | 12 | TRBV3-1/TRBV3-2 | NA | TGTGCCAGCAGCCAAACAGGGCGGGCCCAGCATTTT | CASSQTGRAQHF
TRBJ2-5 | NA | 16 | TRBV11-2 | NA | TGTGCCAGCAGCACGGGGGACCGCATCTTTCAAGAGACCCAGTACTTC | CASSTGDRIFQETQYF
TRBJ2-7 | TRBD2 | 18 | TRBV5-1 | once | TGCGCCAGCAGCTTGGCCCCATTGACTAGCGGGAGGATCTACGAGCAGTACTTC | CASSLAPLTSGRIYEQYF
TRBJ1-6 | NA | 15 | TRBV7-2 | NA | TGTGCCAGCAGCGAGACTCTTCATGGCGGTTCACCCCTCCACTTT | CASSETLHGGSPLHF
TRBJ2-1 | NA | 15 | TRBV30 | once | TGTGCCTGGAGTGTACTGGAGGCGGTAGGGAATGAGCAGTTCTTC | CAWSVLEAVGNEQFF
TRBJ2-2 | TRBD2 | 17 | TRBV19 | NA | TGTGCCAGTTGCTCTGACCGGGCGGGAGGGAGGACCGGGGAGCTGTTTTTT | CASCSDRAGGRTGELFF
TRBJ1-6 | NA | 18 | TRBV4-1 | NA | TGCGCCAGCAGCCAAGAGGGGGCAATCGGCGGTCTGGGATCACCCCTCCACTTT | CASSQEGAIGGLGSPLHF
TRBJ2-2 | TRBD1 | 16 | TRBV19 | NA | TGTGCCAGTATCAAACAGGGGATGCAGTCCACCGGGGAGCTGTTTTTT | CASIKQGMQSTGELFF
TRBJ2-7 | TRBD2 | 14 | TRBV6-5 | NA | TGTGCCAGCAGTTCGGCGGGAGGTGGCTACGAGCAGTACTTC | CASSSAGGGYEQYF
TRBJ2-7 | TRBD1 | 15 | TRBV6-5 | NA | TGTGCCAGCAGTAATCGGGGACAGGTCGCCTACGAGCAGTACTTC | CASSNRGQVAYEQYF
TRBJ2-2 | NA | 15 | TRBV7-8 | NA | TGTGCCAGCAGCCCCCGGTGGGGGGACACCGGGGAGCTGTTTTTT | CASSPRWGDTGELFF
TRBJ1-1 | NA | 15 | TRBV4-1 | NA | TGCGCCAGCAGCCAAGATAGGACAGTGAACACTGAAGCTTTCTTT | CASSQDRTVNTEAFF
TRBJ1-4 | NA | 15 | TRBV27 | NA | TGTGCCAGCAGTACCCTGGGGGGGAAGAATGAAAAACTGTTTTTT | CASSTLGGKNEKLFF
TRBJ2-1 | NA | 11 | TRBV6-5 | NA | TGTGCCACCCACAACTACAATGAGCAGTTCTTC | CATHNYNEQFF
TRBJ1-2 | NA | 13 | TRBV13 | once | TGTGCCAGCAGCTTGACGGGTAGGGGTGGCTACACCTTC | CASSLTGRGGYTF
TRBJ2-1 | TRBD2 | 14 | TRBV29-1 | NA | TGCAGCGTTTTACTAGCGGGAGCCTACAATGAGCAGTTCTTC | CSVLLAGAYNEQFF